One sample yielded the 4 T cell receptor beta chains listed below, sequenced in a study of OX40 agonist ivuxolimab in advanced cancers. Only in-frame clones appear in the TCRdb table, and some are missing; sequencing was by immunoSEQ multiplex PCR. The sample holds about 91,000 clones, under 90% seen once. This specimen consisted of CD4+ or CD8+ T cells sorted from blood, obtained in a trial of the OX40 agonist ivuxolimab. Receptor source: an adult with an advanced solid tumor such as melanoma, head and neck, liver or kidney cancer.

A few counts support this clone. The chain links TRBV18 to TRBJ2-1; 8 bases agree with TRBD2. V lost 6 bases and J lost 0; bases outside the gene matches: 7. CDR3 length equals 16 residues. Germline V gene lookup returns CDR1 KGHSH and CDR2 LQKENI. CDR3 nucleotide sequence: TGTGCCAGCTCTGCGACTAGCGACAGCTCCTACAATGAGCAGTTCTTC. Translating it yields CASSATSDSSYNEQFF.

This sequence joins TRBV5-6 and TRBJ1-2, with 7 bases identical to TRBD1. This CDR3 comprises 13 residues. Germline CDR1 and CDR2: SGHDT and YYEEEE. The trim removed 2 bases at V and 6 bases at J, leaving 4 bases unmatched. The CDR3 is CASSFDREDGYTF. The CDR3 DNA reads TGTGCCAGCAGCTTCGACAGGGAAGATGGCTACACCTTC.

This clone was seen a few times. J is TRBJ1-5 and V is TRBV7-2, with 7 bases lining up with TRBD1. The germline V gene has CDR1 SGHTA and CDR2 FQGNSA. Trimming took 6 bases from V and 2 from J; bases not matched to a gene: 7. This CDR3 region has 15 residues. CDR3 loop: CASSQGVGRNQPQHF. The CDR3, as DNA: TGTGCCAGCAGTCAGGGGGTTGGACGCAATCAGCCCCAGCATTTT. The variable domain in full, with the rest retrieved from reference TRBV7-2 and TRBJ1-5, is GAGVSQSPSNKVTEKGKDVELRCDPISGHTALYWYRQSLGQGLEFLIYFQGNSAPDKSGLPSDRFSAERTGGSVSTLTIQRTQQEDSAVYLCASSQGVGRNQPQHFGDGTRLSIL.

This rearrangement joins TRBV2 to TRBJ1-3; 10 bases line up with TRBD1. This CDR3 has 12 residues. Germline CDR1 SNHLY, CDR2 FYNNEI. The junction had 2 bases not matched to a gene; V was cut back by 8 bases and J by 7 bases. CDR3 protein: CASADRGNTIYF. The CDR3 nucleotides read TGTGCCAGCGCGGACAGGGGGAACACCATATATTTT. Using reference TRBV2 and TRBJ1-3 for the parts outside the CDR3, the full variable domain is EPEVTQTPSHQVTQMGQEVILRCVPISNHLYFYWYRQILGQKVEFLVSFYNNEISEKSEIFDDQFSVERPDGSNFTLKIRSTKLEDSAMYFCASADRGNTIYFGEGSWLTVV.